Below, one TCR beta chain is given with its context. Its antigen remains undetermined. Per-base qualities were not stored, and no clone one base away is much larger. TCRbeta CDR3 regions were amplified from genomic DNA by means of the immunoSEQ Assay, a bias-controlled multiplex PCR. The source study handled its data this way. Within the assay, amplification of reference gene primers was used to estimate how many nucleated cells each sample contained. To quantify the absolute abundance of each unique TCRbeta CDR3 rearrangement, sequence reads were collapsed and filtered. For each sample, productive Simpson clonality was calculated by taking the square root of Simpson's diversity index across productive rearrangements. The clones in this table, taken by TCRdb from immuneACCESS, are in-frame only. Not every clone is retained; where verified, under half of the shortfall comes from an unresolved V gene, and the cause of the rest is unknown. V and J calls and clone size are copied from that table; D and trimming were computed from the DNA. The sample yields tens of thousands of clones; about 81% were counted once. The ten largest clones add up to roughly 2.5% of the sample.

This sample is drawn from a study of blood T cell repertoires in COVID-19 (dated by TCRdb to 2020 to 2021). Regarding the study in general: Collaborator samples came from the United States, Italy and Spain and covered acute and convalescent phases of COVID-19. Samples were obtained from the ongoing ImmuneRACE study (first 160 participants) and from about 1,300 subjects provided by 6 global collaborators. The repertoires were released in a freely available public database meant as a resource for research on the immune response to SARS-CoV-2. The sample metadata nearly always contained a de-identified subject ID, COVID-19 status, age in years and sex. Subjects who had been exposed to COVID-19, were actively infected with it, or had recovered from it provided the deeply sampled blood TCRbeta repertoires that made up the dataset. The material from the prospective study consisted of cDNA or gDNA derived from T cells, B-cell-depleted T cells, or PBMCs. HLA class I and class II types, where available, came from metadata supplied by the sample provider rather than from assay-based typing.

The collaborating institutions used their own protocols to collect whole blood in K2EDTA tubes. For TCRbeta analysis, collaborators shipped samples in one of three forms: frozen whole blood, isolated PBMCs, or DNA extracted from either of those sample types. Sequences LNHNV (CDR1) and YYDKDF (CDR2) are obtained from the germline V gene (reference sequence). V gives up 6 bases and J gives up 2 bases, and the segment between their germline ends measures 13 bases. The CDR3 covers 14 residues, taking in both the cysteine and the phenylalanine. Left in the record is the CDR3 DNA by itself, 42 bases read in frame from the first base. Here is what the overall study found, with its caveats: How much clinical and demographic metadata was included differed by source and by participant, and the metadata was provided uncurated.

Recombination linked TRBV15 to TRBJ1-1, with TRBD1 as a weak D call on 6 bases. The source is a man aged 50 or older with acute or convalescent COVID-19. Material: peripheral blood. The DNA sequence is TGTGCCACCAGAAATACAGGGATTAACACTGAAGCTTTCTTT. This translates into CATRNTGINTEAFF.